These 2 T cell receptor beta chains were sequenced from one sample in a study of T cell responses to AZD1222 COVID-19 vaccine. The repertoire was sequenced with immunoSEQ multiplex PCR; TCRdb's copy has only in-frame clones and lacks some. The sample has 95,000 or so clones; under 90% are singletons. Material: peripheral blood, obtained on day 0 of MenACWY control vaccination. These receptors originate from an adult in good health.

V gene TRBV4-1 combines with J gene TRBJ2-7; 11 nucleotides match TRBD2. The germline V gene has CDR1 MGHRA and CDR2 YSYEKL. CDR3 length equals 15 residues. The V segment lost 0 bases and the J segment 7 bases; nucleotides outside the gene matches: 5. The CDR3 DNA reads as TGCGCCAGCAGCCAAGAAGGTAGCGGGGGGGGAGAGCAGTACTTC. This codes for CASSQEGSGGGEQYF.

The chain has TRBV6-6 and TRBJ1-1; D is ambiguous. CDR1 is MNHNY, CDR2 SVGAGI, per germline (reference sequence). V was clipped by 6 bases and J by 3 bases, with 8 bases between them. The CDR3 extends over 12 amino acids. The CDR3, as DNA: TGTGCCAGCAGCCCCCAGTACACTGAAGCTTTCTTT. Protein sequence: CASSPQYTEAFF.